The clone carrying this TCR beta chain came up a few times. Its target is not known. These data originate in a study of T cell clonotyping in hematopoietic cell transplantation. General study findings and limits: Broader posttransplant TCR repertoire diversity was predicted by graft donor and pretransplant recipient Inverse Simpson Index values. CD4 and CD8 repertoire contributions could not be separated without sorting.

The method was immunoSEQ multiplex PCR; TCRdb's version includes in-frame clones alone and lacks a portion of them. The sample lists some 10,000 clones; 50% to 65% were seen once. The CDR3 spans 13 residues. Trimming cost V 4 bases and J 1 base, with 7 bases left between them. Looked up from germline, CDR1 is WSHSY and CDR2 is SAAADI. Recipients were bled about 28 days pretransplant and at posttransplant days 30, 100, 180. This chain uses TRBV10-2 with TRBJ2-5, with a weak D call TRBD1 (6 bases). This specimen was peripheral blood mononuclear cells, taken 100 days after allogeneic stem cell transplant. The source of this sequence is a female patient aged 50-59 years who had an allogeneic stem cell transplant from an unrelated donor, so the T cells may come from the graft donor. Some clones in this sample may be carry-over from other donors' samples. The CDR3 spells CASSGDIQETQYF. The DNA for the CDR3 is TGCGCCAGCAGTGGGGACATCCAAGAGACCCAGTACTTC.